The T cell receptor (beta chain) described here comes from a study of shared clonotypes between healthy human individuals. This clone was seen once. Original analysis: Without quality scores, immunoSEQ junctional reads could not be filtered like full-length reads. Generated by immunoSEQ multiplex PCR, the TCRdb table keeps only in-frame clones and is missing some. Clone size and V and J calls were adopted from that table, with D and trimming inferred from the DNA. The sample holds about 300,000 clones, around 67% seen once. In germline, CDR1 is LNHDA, CDR2 SQIVND (reference sequence). V shed 6 bases, J shed 5 bases, and the junction held 7 bases outside the gene matches. The CDR3 is 13 amino acids.

The chain uses TRBV19 and TRBJ2-7; 7 bases are shared with TRBD1. The clonotype comes from a man younger than 45 in good health. Sequences were obtained from memory CD4+ T cells sorted from blood. Regarding subset: CD45RA-negative fraction. This chain's CDR3 is CASSLTGLNEQYF. The CDR3 DNA follows: TGTGCCAGTAGCCTGACAGGGTTGAACGAGCAGTACTTC.